This T cell receptor beta chain was obtained from a study of blood T cell repertoires in COVID-19 (dated by TCRdb to the early 2020s). Turning to the overall study: Samples covering the acute and convalescent phases of COVID-19 were provided by collaborators in the United States, Italy and Spain. Where HLA class I and class II types were available, the types were taken from metadata supplied by the sample provider, not from assay-based typing. The samples were drawn from two sources: the first 160 participants of the ongoing ImmuneRACE study, and 1,000 to 1,500 subjects contributed by 6 global collaborators. The repertoires were released in a freely available public database intended as a resource for research on the immune response to SARS-CoV-2. Sample metadata almost always included a de-identified subject ID, COVID-19 status, age in years and sex. The prospective study material was composed of cDNA or gDNA derived from T cells, B-cell-depleted T cells, or PBMCs. Deeply sampled blood TCRbeta repertoires from subjects exposed to, actively infected with, or recovered from COVID-19 were included in the dataset.

As regards this clone: The antigen this receptor binds is unknown. Base-call qualities are not available, and no considerably larger clone is one nucleotide away.

The trim is 8 bases for V and 5 bases for J, with a gap of 13 bases between the germline ends. CDR1 and CDR2 are drawn from the germline V gene: MGHDK, SYGVNS. From the cysteine through the phenylalanine, the CDR3 covers 13 amino acids. CDR3 DNA is the only sequence kept; it has 39 bases, read in frame from the first base. Each collaborating institution followed its own protocols to collect whole blood in K2EDTA tubes. For TCRbeta analysis, collaborator samples were shipped as frozen whole blood, as isolated PBMCs, or as DNA extracted from either sample type. TCRbeta CDR3 regions were amplified from genomic DNA by means of the immunoSEQ Assay, a bias-controlled multiplex PCR. The study's processing was this. Within the assay, amplification of reference gene primers was used to estimate how many nucleated cells each sample contained. Sequence reads were collapsed and filtered to measure the absolute abundance of every unique TCRbeta CDR3 rearrangement. For each sample, productive Simpson clonality was calculated by taking the square root of Simpson's diversity index across productive rearrangements. The table comes from immuneACCESS by way of TCRdb, which keeps in-frame sequences with V and J called. Part of the clones is missing from these tables; in studies checked, under half for an unresolved V gene and the rest for unknown reasons. That table supplies the V and J calls and clone size; D and trimming were determined from the DNA. The sample data list around 25,000 clones, and over 75% of these were observed just once. The ten top clones hold more than 65% of the sample.

The paper as a whole reports these results and caveats: The amount of clinical and demographic metadata varied by source and participant and was provided uncurated.

Input material: peripheral blood. The sequence was obtained from a man between 70 and 80 years old with acute or convalescent COVID-19. The chain uses TRBV25-1 and TRBJ2-1, and possibly TRBD1, on 6 matching bases. The DNA sequence follows: TGTGCCAGCTTGGAACAGGGCGACAATGAGCAGTTCTTC. Its coded protein is CASLEQGDNEQFF.